These 21 T cell receptor beta chains originate from one sample sequenced in a study of blood T cell repertoires in COVID-19 (dated by TCRdb to 2018 to 2020). The method behind the library was the immunoSEQ multiplex PCR assay. In TCRdb, the immuneACCESS table is reduced to in-frame sequences with V and J assigned. These tables do not hold every clone; where another copy was compared, an unresolved V gene accounts for under half, and the others remain unexplained. This sample is represented by around 300,000 clones; roughly 90% of them were singletons. The biggest ten clones account for about 3% of the sample. The sample taken for sequencing was PBMCs or T cells enriched from blood (not recorded which). The receptors shown here come from a woman aged 45-59 years who had recovered from COVID-19.

The V gene is TRBV15, the J gene TRBJ1-3; D possibly corresponds to TRBD1 (5 bases). Germline CDR1 LNHNV, CDR2 YYDKDF (reference sequence). This CDR3 spans 16 amino acids. V was cut by 6 bases and J by 0 bases, with 15 bases left in between. The CDR3 sequence is CATSTGFSNSGNTIYF. CDR3 bases: TGTGCCACCAGTACAGGTTTCTCCAACTCTGGAAACACCATATATTTT. Full variable domain (outside the CDR3, taken from reference TRBV15 and TRBJ1-3): DAMVIQNPRYQVTQFGKPVTLSCSQTLNHNVMYWYQQKSSQAPKLLFHYYDKDFNNEADTPDNFQSRRPNTSFCFLDIRSPGLGDTAMYLCATSTGFSNSGNTIYFGEGSWLTVV.

The chain has TRBV18 and TRBJ1-1; D possibly corresponds to TRBD1 (6 bases). This CDR3 spans 15 amino acids. Trimming stripped 5 bases from V and 0 bases from J, with 13 bases between. Germline lookup yields CDR1 KGHSH and CDR2 LQKENI. CDR3: CASSTSDRMNTEAFF. The CDR3 DNA follows: TGTGCCAGCTCAACCTCCGACAGGATGAACACTGAAGCTTTCTTT.

This chain uses TRBV27 with TRBJ1-1; D is unresolved. The V gene's germline CDR1 is MNHEY and CDR2 SMNVEV (reference sequence). CDR3 size: 14 residues. Trimming pared 6 bases from V and 0 bases from J, leaving 11 bases between. The CDR3: CASRELRLNTEAFF. CDR3 in DNA: TGTGCCAGCAGGGAGTTGCGGCTGAACACTGAAGCTTTCTTT.

The gene calls are TRBV7-2 and TRBJ2-7; D is possibly TRBD1 (5 bases). Germline loops: CDR1 SGHTA, CDR2 FQGNSA. Between the trimmed V and J ends, which lost 1 base and 4 bases, there was a span of 17 bases. The CDR3 loop spans 16 amino acids. The CDR3 region has the DNA TGTGCCAGCAGCTTAGGATTTCACAGGTCGCTGTACGAGCAGTACTTC. Translating it yields CASSLGFHRSLYEQYF.

The chain employs TRBV12-3 or TRBV12-4 and TRBJ1-1; D gene uncertain. The CDR3 is 13 residues long. Trimming cost V 4 bases and J 3 bases, with 9 bases left between them. The CDR3, as DNA: TGTGCCAGCAGTTCCCAGTCCTACACTGAAGCTTTCTTT. Amino acid sequence: CASSSQSYTEAFF.

This clone turned up a few times. This chain connects TRBV7-2 to TRBJ2-4, with D possibly being TRBD2 (5 bases). V was trimmed by 3 bases and J by 0 bases, leaving 15 bases between them. This CDR3 comprises 17 residues. Germline lookup yields CDR1 SGHTA and CDR2 FQGNSA. CDR3 residues: CASSFLAQGLAKNIQYF. CDR3 DNA: TGTGCCAGCAGCTTTCTAGCTCAAGGACTAGCCAAAAACATTCAGTACTTC.

The chain joins TRBV13 to TRBJ2-1; 9 nucleotides agree with TRBD2. Germline V CDR1 and CDR2: PRHDT, FYEKMQ (reference sequence). This CDR3 has 16 amino acids. V gave up 5 bases and J gave up 4 bases; unmatched junction bases: 9. CDR3 nucleotide sequence: TGTGCCAGCAGCCCCTCGACTAGCGGAACTTACAATGAGCAGTTCTTC. It yields the protein CASSPSTSGTYNEQFF.

Regarding this clone: At one boundary the junction diverges from the germline segment, which might be a read error. In DNA form, the CDR3 reads TGTGCTAGCAGCTCACCTAGCGGAGTCACCGGGGAGCTGTTTTTT. Translation: CASSSPSGVTGELFF. The chain uses TRBV7-7 and TRBJ2-2, with 7 bases lining up with TRBD2. Germline V gives CDR1 SSHAT, CDR2 FNYEAQ (reference sequence). This CDR3 is 15 amino acids long.

The chain links TRBV5-8 to TRBJ2-3; D perhaps matches TRBD1 (6 bases). This CDR3 spans 16 amino acids. Trimming stripped 0 bases from V and 0 bases from J, with 11 bases between. Germline V CDR1 and CDR2: SGHTS, YDEGEE. The CDR3 sequence is CASSLGTVPSTDTQYF. CDR3 nucleotide sequence: TGTGCCAGCAGCTTGGGGACAGTCCCTAGCACAGATACGCAGTATTTT.

CDR3 DNA sequence: TGCGCCAGCAGCCAAGACAGCGCGGGCGTCTCCTACGAGCAGTACTTC. The encoded protein is CASSQDSAGVSYEQYF. The chain is built from TRBV4-1 and TRBJ2-7; D is possibly TRBD2 (5 bases). From germline, CDR1 is MGHRA and CDR2 YSYEKL. Trimming left V 0 bases short and J 0 bases short, with 12 bases between. The CDR3 is 16 residues long.

This chain joins TRBV7-6 and TRBJ2-3; no clear D. Trimming took off 1 base at V and 0 bases at J, with 5 bases between the two ends. Germline V gives CDR1 SGHVS, CDR2 FNYEAQ. This CDR3 contains 14 residues. The CDR3 sequence: CASSLDFSTDTQYF. As DNA, the CDR3 is TGTGCCAGCAGCTTAGACTTCAGCACAGATACGCAGTATTTT. Full variable domain (rest looked up from reference TRBV7-6 and TRBJ2-3): GAGVSQSPRYKVTKRGQDVALRCDPISGHVSLYWYRQALGQGPEFLTYFNYEAQQDKSGLPNDRFSAERPEGSISTLTIQRTEQRDSAMYRCASSLDFSTDTQYFGPGTRLTVL.

The genes are TRBV7-2 and TRBJ2-1; the match to TRBD1 covers 9 bases. The CDR3 extends over 15 amino acids. Losses at the gene ends were 2 bases for V and 6 bases for J; bases not matched to a gene: 5. The germline gives CDR1 SGHTA, CDR2 FQGNSA. CDR3 in amino acids: CASSLTGGAGNEQFF. DNA for the CDR3: TGTGCCAGCAGCTTAACAGGGGGCGCAGGCAATGAGCAGTTCTTC.

The V call is TRBV4-3, the J call TRBJ2-2; D remains unclear. Germline V gene sequence: CDR1 LGHNA, CDR2 YSLEER. The CDR3 covers 12 residues. The germline V and J ends were trimmed by 4 bases and 8 bases, with 8 bases remaining between them. CDR3 in amino acids: CASSPKFGELFF. The CDR3 DNA is TGCGCCAGCAGCCCTAAATTTGGGGAGCTGTTTTTT.

The CDR3 sequence is CASSLQENTEAFF. The CDR3 coding sequence is TGTGCCAGCAGCTTACAGGAGAACACTGAAGCTTTCTTT. The chain has TRBV11-2 and TRBJ1-1; D gene ambiguous. CDR1 and CDR2 (germline): SGHAT, FQNNGV. This CDR3 has 13 amino acids. The germline V and J ends were trimmed by 2 bases and 1 base, with 5 bases remaining between them.

This rearrangement joins TRBV6-2 or TRBV6-3 to TRBJ1-5; TRBD1 is a possible D gene (5 bases). Looked up from germline, CDR1 is MNHEY and CDR2 is SVGEGT. The CDR3 is 15 amino acids. V lost 4 bases to trimming and J lost 3 bases, with 13 bases between them. CDR3 bases: TGTGCCAGCAGTTCTATGCTCAGGGACAATCAGCCCCAGCATTTT. Translation gives CASSSMLRDNQPQHF.

The J gene is TRBJ2-1, the V gene TRBV28; 13 bases line up with TRBD2. V lost 1 base and J lost 5; bases outside the gene matches: 5. The CDR3 totals 17 residues. Germline V gives CDR1 MDHEN, CDR2 SYDVKM. CDR3 residues: CASSLSSTSGRDNEQFF. The DNA of the CDR3 is TGTGCCAGCAGTTTATCCTCTACTAGCGGGAGGGACAATGAGCAGTTCTTC.

The chain has TRBV6-2 or TRBV6-3 and TRBJ1-5; TRBD1 aligns across 11 bases. The germline CDR1 and CDR2 sequences are MNHEY and SVGEGT. This CDR3 has 15 residues. V was clipped by 5 bases and J by 7 bases; unmatched bases: 7. The DNA for the CDR3 is TGTGCCAGCAGTCCGGACAGGGGGCCGGAACAGCCCCAGCATTTT. This codes for CASSPDRGPEQPQHF.

The rearrangement links TRBV6-4 to TRBJ2-3, with a weak D call TRBD2 (5 bases). Per germline, CDR1 MRHNA and CDR2 SNTAGT. The CDR3 runs 15 residues. V lost 4 bases, J lost 0 bases, and 11 bases lay in between. CDR3 sequence: CASSARGSSTDTQYF. Here the CDR3 DNA reads TGTGCCAGCAGTGCTCGGGGATCTAGCACAGATACGCAGTATTTT.

This chain connects TRBV4-1 to TRBJ2-3; D gene unclear. The CDR3 loop spans 13 amino acids. The germline V gene encodes CDR1 MGHRA and CDR2 YSYEKL. V was shortened by 2 bases and J by 3 bases, with 6 bases between the two germline ends. Here the CDR3 reads CASSQRGTDTQYF. The CDR3 coding sequence is TGCGCCAGCAGCCAACGCGGAACAGATACGCAGTATTTT.

J is TRBJ2-4 and V is TRBV9; 12 bases fit TRBD2. CDR3 length: 21 residues. CDR1 is SGDLS, CDR2 YYNGEE, per germline. V lost 0 bases to trimming and J lost 0 bases; unmatched junction nucleotides: 13. The CDR3 region has the DNA TGTGCCAGCAGCGTAGAGGGGGGTGGGACTAGCGGGTCTCTAGCCAAAAACATTCAGTACTTC. It encodes CASSVEGGGTSGSLAKNIQYF.

V gene TRBV6-2 or TRBV6-3 combines with J gene TRBJ2-7, with 8 bases that match TRBD1. V lost 5 bases to trimming and J lost 6 bases; unmatched junction nucleotides: 6. The germline gives CDR1 MNHEY, CDR2 SVGEGT. The CDR3 has 13 amino acids. The CDR3 sequence is CASSKPTGVEQYF. The CDR3 nucleotides read TGTGCCAGCAGTAAACCGACAGGGGTCGAGCAGTACTTC.